This TCR beta chain was sequenced for a study of cytomegalovirus exposure and HLA in healthy donors. Study-level points and caveats: In presence/absence analyses, roughly uniform sequencing depth across donors was assumed. Reported findings show TCR beta sequences accurately forecast HLA-A and HLA-B alleles in most subjects. HLA alleles showed associations with around 15,000 TCR beta sequences in a later analysis, at a 0.05 false discovery rate.

For this clone: Antigen unknown.

Primers: 60 Vbeta forward and 13 Jbeta reverse. The protocol was immunoSEQ multiplex PCR, while the TCRdb copy is restricted to in-frame clones and leaves out a portion. The sample includes about 150,000 clones, around 68% of them seen just once. The CDR3 loop spans 15 amino acids. J was trimmed by 8 bases and V by 5 bases; bases with no gene match: 8. CDR1 and CDR2 from the germline V gene are SNHLY and FYNNEI. The V call is TRBV2, the J call TRBJ1-4, with 10 positions matching TRBD1. The TCR was taken from a man aged 25-45 years in good health and CMV-seronegative. The sequenced sample was PBMCs. CDR3 DNA: TGTGCCAGCAGTACTGGGACAGGGGAAGGAGAAAAACTGTTTTTT. This codes for CASSTGTGEGEKLFF.